Listed below are T cell receptor beta chains from one sample, sequenced in a study of shared clonotypes between healthy human individuals. Sequenced by immunoSEQ multiplex PCR; TCRdb stores in-frame clones only, minus some. In the table there are some 2,500,000 clones, 92% of which are singletons. Sequences were obtained from naive CD4+ T cells from PBMCs. The receptors here all came from a man younger than 35 in good health. Some clones in this sample may be carry-over from other donors' samples. CDR3s include the opening cysteine and the closing phenylalanine or tryptophan. The D gene is left open where the match is weak. Only part of the rows carry a size: once, few, many, or a class if the clone is expanded.

TGTGCCAGCAGTCCCGTCCGGTGGACTGAAGCTTTCTTT	CASSPVRWTEAFF	-	TRBV6-5	TRBJ1-1	-
TGTGCCAGCAGTTTATGGACAGGCTTCTATGGCTACACCTTC	CASSLWTGFYGYTF	-	TRBV28	TRBJ1-2	-
TGTGCCAGCAGTTTTATATTTTGGGGACAGGGGGACGTTAACTATGGCTACACCTTC	CASSFIFWGQGDVNYGYTF	-	TRBV28	TRBJ1-2	TRBD1
TGTGCCAGCACCCATTTTAGGGACGGCACTGAAGCTTTCTTT	CASTHFRDGTEAFF	-	TRBV5-6	TRBJ1-1	-
TGTGCCAGCAGCGACAGGGGCCAGCCCCAGCATTTT	CASSDRGQPQHF	few	TRBV2	TRBJ1-5	TRBD1
TGTGCCAGCAGCCTCAGGGATTCAGATACGCAGTATTTT	CASSLRDSDTQYF	-	TRBV5-4	TRBJ2-3	-
TGCGCCAGCAGCCCAGGGGATAGGCTAATTGGTGGAAACACCATATATTTT	CASSPGDRLIGGNTIYF	-	TRBV4-1	TRBJ1-3	-
TGTGCCAGCAGTATCGGGCGTAGCACTGAAGCTTTCTTT	CASSIGRSTEAFF	-	TRBV6-5	TRBJ1-1	-
TGTGCCAGCAGCTTAACGGACAATCAGCCCCAGCATTTT	CASSLTDNQPQHF	-	TRBV7-8	TRBJ1-5	-
TGTGCCAGCACCCAAGGGACGAAGACAGTGGGGGGCTACACCTTC	CASTQGTKTVGGYTF	-	TRBV28	TRBJ1-2	-
TGTGCCAGCAGCTTAGATTCCAGAGTTTTACTGTTTTTT	CASSLDSRVLLFF	-	TRBV7-9	TRBJ1-4	-
TGCGCCAGCAGCGCGGGACAGGGGAGCTATAATGAAAAACTGTTTTTT	CASSAGQGSYNEKLFF	once	TRBV5-1	TRBJ1-4	TRBD1
TGCGCCAGCAGCCCGGGACAGTTGAATGAAAAACTGTTTTTT	CASSPGQLNEKLFF	-	TRBV5-1	TRBJ1-4	TRBD1
TGTGCCAGCAGTGACCCTGGACTCCCCGCGGGCGAGCAGTACTTC	CASSDPGLPAGEQYF	-	TRBV2	TRBJ2-7	-
TGTGCCAGCTCACCAACAAGACAGGGCGGGCAGCCCCAGCATTTT	CASSPTRQGGQPQHF	-	TRBV18	TRBJ1-5	TRBD1
TGCGCCAGCAGCCCCCGGGACAGTGGTGGAGCTTTCTTT	CASSPRDSGGAFF	-	TRBV4-1	TRBJ1-1	TRBD1
TGTGCCAGCTGGGGTCTGGAAATTGTCTTT	CASWGLEIVF	-	TRBV25-1	TRBJ1-1	-
TGTGCCAGCAGCGGACAGGGCGGGAGAAGAGGCCAAGAGACCCAGTACTTC	CASSGQGGRRGQETQYF	-	TRBV9	TRBJ2-5	-
TGTGCCAGCGCCCGGGACAGCTCGAACACCGGGGAGCTGTTTTTT	CASARDSSNTGELFF	-	TRBV28	TRBJ2-2	TRBD1
TGTGCCAGCAGTTACTCGTCGGCCGGATCCTACGAGCAGTACTTC	CASSYSSAGSYEQYF	once	TRBV6-5	TRBJ2-7	-
TGCGCCAGCAGCTTGGGAATAGGTTCCGGGGAGCTGTTTTTT	CASSLGIGSGELFF	-	TRBV5-1	TRBJ2-2	-
TGTGCCAGCAGCACAGATCTGGGACAGGGCACCTATGGCTACACCTTC	CASSTDLGQGTYGYTF	-	TRBV7-9	TRBJ1-2	TRBD1
TGTGCCAGCAGCTTAGTGGGGGTCTACAATGAGCAGTTCTTC	CASSLVGVYNEQFF	-	TRBV7-2	TRBJ2-1	-
TGTGCCAGCAGCACGGACATCGGCCCCTATGGCTACACCTTC	CASSTDIGPYGYTF	-	TRBV7-6	TRBJ1-2	-
TGCGCCAGCAGCTCCCCGTCGGACGGAGAGACCCAGTACTTC	CASSSPSDGETQYF	once	TRBV5-1	TRBJ2-5	-
TGTGCCAGCAGTCCGACCGGGAGCCTAACGGAACTGTTTTTT	CASSPTGSLTELFF	-	TRBV6-1	TRBJ1-4	-
TGTGCCAGCAGCGGAACGGGGGGTGGAAACATTCAGTACTTC	CASSGTGGGNIQYF	-	TRBV9	TRBJ2-4	TRBD2
TGCGCCAGCACGGGCCTAGCGGGATCGACCGGGGAGCTGTTTTTT	CASTGLAGSTGELFF	-	TRBV5-1	TRBJ2-2	TRBD2
TGTGCCAGTAGCGGACAGGGGGGACCCAACACTGAAGCTTTCTTT	CASSGQGGPNTEAFF	-	TRBV19	TRBJ1-1	TRBD1
TGTGCCAGCAGCATTCAAAGGGACACTGAAGCTTTCTTT	CASSIQRDTEAFF	-	TRBV7-9	TRBJ1-1	-
TGTGCCAGCAGCTCCCGGGACAGGGCCTATGGCTACACCTTC	CASSSRDRAYGYTF	-	TRBV11-2	TRBJ1-2	TRBD1
TGTGCCAGCAGCCGGGGACAGGAGGGGGAGCAGTACTTC	CASSRGQEGEQYF	-	TRBV6-1	TRBJ2-7	TRBD1
TGCGCCAGCAGCTTGAGGGACAGGGTTTATGGCTACACCTTC	CASSLRDRVYGYTF	-	TRBV5-1	TRBJ1-2	TRBD1
TGTGCCAGCAGTTCAGTAGCGGGAGGGCCTCCCTACGAGCAGTACTTC	CASSSVAGGPPYEQYF	-	TRBV27	TRBJ2-7	TRBD2
TGTGCCAGCAGTCTCGAGGGGGGCCGCTACACCTTC	CASSLEGGRYTF	-	TRBV27	TRBJ1-2	-
TGCGCCAGCAGAGAGCGGTCCCCTGTCAATGAGCAGTTCTTC	CASRERSPVNEQFF	-	TRBV5-1	TRBJ2-1	-
TGTGCCAGCAGTTTATCGTCCTATGGCTACACCTTC	CASSLSSYGYTF	-	TRBV28	TRBJ1-2	-
TGTGCCATAGCGGGGAGGGGTTTAGGGGTTACAGATACGCAGTATTTT	CAIAGRGLGVTDTQYF	-	TRBV10-3	TRBJ2-3	TRBD2
TGTGCCAGCAGAGCAACAGGGGGCACTGAAGCTTTCTTT	CASRATGGTEAFF	-	TRBV9	TRBJ1-1	TRBD1